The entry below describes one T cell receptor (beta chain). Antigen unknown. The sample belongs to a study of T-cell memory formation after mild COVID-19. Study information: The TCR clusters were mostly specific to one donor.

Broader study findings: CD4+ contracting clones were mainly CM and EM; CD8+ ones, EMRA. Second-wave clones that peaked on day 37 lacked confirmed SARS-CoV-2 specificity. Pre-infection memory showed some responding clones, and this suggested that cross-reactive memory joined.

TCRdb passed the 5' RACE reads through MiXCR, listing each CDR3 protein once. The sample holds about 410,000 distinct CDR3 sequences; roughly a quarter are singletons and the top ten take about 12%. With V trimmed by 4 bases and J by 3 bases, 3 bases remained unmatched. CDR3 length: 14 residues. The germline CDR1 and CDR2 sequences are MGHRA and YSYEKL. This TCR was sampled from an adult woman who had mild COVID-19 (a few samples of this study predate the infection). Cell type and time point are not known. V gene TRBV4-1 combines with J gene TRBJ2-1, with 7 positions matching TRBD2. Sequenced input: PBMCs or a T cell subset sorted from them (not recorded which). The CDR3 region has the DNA TGCGCCAGCAGCCCCTCGGGAGGCTACAATGAGCAGTTCTTC. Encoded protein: CASSPSGGYNEQFF.